This T cell receptor (beta chain) is drawn from a study of T-cell memory formation after mild COVID-19. Across the study: Clusters were largely donor specific. Study results and limitations: The authors did not confirm SARS-CoV-2 specificity of second-wave clones peaking day 37. Cross-reactive memory appears to have joined, as suggested by some responding clones showing up in pre-infection memory. Balance between CD4 and CD8 was seen in clones contracting day 15 to 85, and a CD4+ lean was seen in later expanders.

This clonotype has ten or more counts. Its antigen remains unknown. Germline V gene sequence: CDR1 LNHDA, CDR2 SQIVND (reference sequence). The CDR3 is 16 residues long. V dropped 6 bases and J dropped 1 base, with 15 bases sitting between them. TCRdb re-derived calls from the 5' RACE reads in MiXCR, one entry per CDR3 protein. Seen here are approximately 250,000 distinct CDR3 sequences, 15% observed once, and the top ten hold 2% to 2.5%. The receptor's source is an adult woman who had mild COVID-19 (a few samples of this study predate the infection). Cell type and time point are not known. The chain joins TRBV19 to TRBJ2-2; maybe TRBD1 (5 bases). The sequenced sample was PBMCs or a T cell subset sorted from them (not recorded which). In nucleotides, the CDR3 is TGTGCCAGTAGATTTAAGGCAGGGTGGAACACCGGGGAGCTGTTTTTT. It translates to CASRFKAGWNTGELFF.